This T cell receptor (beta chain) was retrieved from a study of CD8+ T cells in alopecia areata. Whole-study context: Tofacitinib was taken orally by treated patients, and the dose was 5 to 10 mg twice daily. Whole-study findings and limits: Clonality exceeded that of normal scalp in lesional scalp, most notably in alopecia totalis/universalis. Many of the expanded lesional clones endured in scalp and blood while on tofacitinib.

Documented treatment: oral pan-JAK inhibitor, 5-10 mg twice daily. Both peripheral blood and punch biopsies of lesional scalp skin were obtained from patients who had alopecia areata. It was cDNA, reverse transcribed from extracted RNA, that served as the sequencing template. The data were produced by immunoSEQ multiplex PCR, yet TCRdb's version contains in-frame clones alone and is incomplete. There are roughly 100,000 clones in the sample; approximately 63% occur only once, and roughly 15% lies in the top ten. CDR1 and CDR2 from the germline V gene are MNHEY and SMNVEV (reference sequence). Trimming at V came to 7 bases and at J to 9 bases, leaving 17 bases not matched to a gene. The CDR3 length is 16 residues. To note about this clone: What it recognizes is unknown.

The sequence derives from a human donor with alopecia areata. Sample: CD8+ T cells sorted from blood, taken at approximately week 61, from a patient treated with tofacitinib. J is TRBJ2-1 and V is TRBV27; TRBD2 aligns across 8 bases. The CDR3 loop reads CASTVTGTRIDIEQFF. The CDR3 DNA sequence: TGTGCCAGCACCGTAACCGGGACTAGAATTGACATTGAGCAGTTCTTC.